These T cell receptor beta chains were read from a single sample in a study of human T cells and chemical hapten exposure. TCRdb re-analysed the RACE reads in MiXCR, keeping a single row per CDR3 protein. The sample includes approximately 79,000 distinct CDR3 sequences, over 8.5% of them seen just once. Sequenced sample: whole blood. These receptors came from a male donor in good health. Some clones in this sample may be carry-over from other donors' samples. The CDR3 runs from the conserved cysteine through the conserved F or W. The D gene is left open where the match is weak. Not all rows give a size; the values are once, few, many and, for expanded clones, a class.

V gene	D gene	J gene	clone size	CDR3 DNA	CDR3 protein
TRBV6-5	.	TRBJ1-1	.	TGTGCCAGCAGCCTCAGCCAGGGGCTAGCGAGAGCTTTCTTT	CASSLSQGLARAFF
TRBV18	.	TRBJ1-4	few	TGTGCCAGCTCATCGGACGGAAATGAAAAACTGTTTTTT	CASSSDGNEKLFF
TRBV12-3/TRBV12-4	.	TRBJ2-2	many	TGTGCCAGCAGTACCATCCCTACAGGTTCCACCGGGGAGCTGTTTTTT	CASSTIPTGSTGELFF
TRBV4-1	.	TRBJ1-4	many	TGCGCCAGCAGCCAAGATATCAGCTACAATGAAAAACTGTTTTTT	CASSQDISYNEKLFF
TRBV12-3/TRBV12-4	.	TRBJ1-3	once	TGTGCCAGCAAGCCCCGGGACACCTCTGGAAACACCATATATTTT	CASKPRDTSGNTIYF
TRBV5-1	TRBD1	TRBJ2-3	many	TGCGCCAGCAGCGAGGGGGCTTCAGATACGCAGTATTTT	CASSEGASDTQYF
TRBV6-5	.	TRBJ2-7	.	TGTGCCAGCAGTTACGACAGAGGCGAGCAGTACTTC	CASSYDRGEQYF
TRBV5-4	TRBD1	TRBJ1-4	.	TGTGCCAGCAGCACAGGGACAGGGAGTGAAAAACTGTTTTTT	CASSTGTGSEKLFF
TRBV27	TRBD1	TRBJ1-1	.	TGTGCCAGCAGTACGGGACAGGGGGCGAGGACTGAAGCTTTCTTT	CASSTGQGARTEAFF
TRBV5-1	.	TRBJ2-7	.	TGCGCCAGTTCCCTCGGGGACACGGTCGCCGAGCAGTACTTC	CASSLGDTVAEQYF
TRBV4-1	TRBD1	TRBJ2-1	many	TGCGCCAGTGGACAGGGTCCCCGCAATGAGCAGTTCTTC	CASGQGPRNEQFF
TRBV12-3/TRBV12-4	TRBD1	TRBJ1-1	few	TGTGCCACTAGCCGGGACAGCTACACTGAAGCTTTCTTT	CATSRDSYTEAFF
TRBV29-1	.	TRBJ2-5	many	TGCAGCGTTGAAGAGGGTCGTAAGACCCAGTACTTC	CSVEEGRKTQYF
TRBV24-1	TRBD2	TRBJ2-1	.	TGTGCCACCAGTGAGGGCGGGACTAGTGGCGAGCAGTTCTTC	CATSEGGTSGEQFF
TRBV29-1	.	TRBJ2-5	many	TGCAGCGTTGAAAGGGCGGCCGGGGCCCAGTACTTC	CSVERAAGAQYF
TRBV28	TRBD1	TRBJ2-7	.	TGTGCCAGCAGTACCGGGACAGGTGCCGACTACGAGCAGTACTTC	CASSTGTGADYEQYF
TRBV30	.	TRBJ2-1	many	TGTGCCTGGAGTGCCGACTACAATGAGCAGTTCTTC	CAWSADYNEQFF
TRBV6-1	.	TRBJ2-3	few	TGTGCCAGCAGTGAACCAGACAGACAACTTATAGATACGCAGTATTTT	CASSEPDRQLIDTQYF
TRBV4-3	.	TRBJ2-3	few	TGCGCCAGCAGCCAAGAAAAGGGGTGGGGCTCAGATACGCAGTATTTT	CASSQEKGWGSDTQYF
TRBV24-1	.	TRBJ2-2	few	TGTGCCACCAGGGACCTTACCTACACCGGGGAGCTGTTTTTT	CATRDLTYTGELFF
TRBV12-3/TRBV12-4	TRBD1	TRBJ2-7	.	TGTGCCAGCAGTTCAGGGGGTGGCGAGCAGTACTTC	CASSSGGGEQYF
TRBV29-1	TRBD1	TRBJ1-4	many	TGCAGCGTGACAGGGGGCGGATCGATGTTTTTT	CSVTGGGSMFF
TRBV18	.	TRBJ1-1	.	TGTGCCAGCTCACCAGCTCGGCAGAACACTGAAGCTTTCTTT	CASSPARQNTEAFF
TRBV27	TRBD2	TRBJ2-3	many	TGTGCCAGCAGTTTCTTTGGCAGAAGGTTCGGGAGGGCCGGGGCAGATACGCAGTATTTT	CASSFFGRRFGRAGADTQYF
TRBV6-5	.	TRBJ2-2	many	TGTGCCAGCAGTTACGCCGTGGCCGGGGAGCTGTTTTTT	CASSYAVAGELFF
TRBV3-1	TRBD2	TRBJ2-5	few	TGTGCCAGCAGCCAAGAGGGGACTAGTCCCCGTGAGACCCAGTACTTC	CASSQEGTSPRETQYF
TRBV5-5	.	TRBJ1-6	many	TGTGCCAGCAGCCTGCTTACCCCGGATCCCCTCCACTTT	CASSLLTPDPLHF
TRBV7-9	TRBD1	TRBJ1-1	many	TGTGCCAGCAGCCACAGGACAGGGCCCACTGAAGCTTTCTTT	CASSHRTGPTEAFF
TRBV29-1	.	TRBJ1-1	.	TGCAGCGTCCGGCCGCAGTCGGAAGGCACTGAAGCTTTCTTT	CSVRPQSEGTEAFF